This T cell receptor (beta chain) was sequenced during a study of spatial heterogeneity in lung cancer. Study overall: Consistent detection of more beta-chain than alpha-chain sequences was observed. Findings and limits, study-wide: TCRs found ubiquitously expanded in tumor appeared in blood more at resection than at follow-up.

There are 15 residues in the CDR3. Per germline, CDR1 SGDLS and CDR2 YYNGEE. The germline V and J ends were trimmed by 0 bases and 4 bases, with 13 bases remaining between them. A unique molecular identifier was attached to every TCR cDNA molecule. MiXCR was run by TCRdb on the 5' RACE reads, yielding one entry per CDR3 protein. The sample records under 100,000 distinct CDR3 sequences, around 10% being singletons. Comments on this clonotype: Its target is unknown.

Time point: sample taken at primary tumor resection. Whole RNA from tumor, nontumor lung or frozen PBMC was sequenced unsorted. The cohort: approximately 66 early-stage, untreated non-small cell lung cancer patients. The sample consisted of PBMCs, taken at surgery. The V gene is TRBV9, the J gene TRBJ1-2; TRBD1 is a possible D gene (6 bases). The source of this sequence is a male donor with early-stage non-small cell lung cancer. CDR3 coding DNA: TGTGCCAGCAGCGTAGCTGGCAGGGGAATCTATGGCTACACCTTC. It specifies CASSVAGRGIYGYTF. The full variable domain, its missing parts supplied by reference TRBV9 and TRBJ1-2, is DSGVTQTPKHLITATGQRVTLRCSPRSGDLSVYWYQQSLDQGLQFLIQYYNGEERAKGNILERFSAQQFPDLHSELNLSSLELGDSALYFCASSVAGRGIYGYTFGSGTRLTVV.